This is a list of T cell receptor beta chains from one sample in a study of CXCR3-negative and CXCR3-positive naive CD8 T cells. TCRdb derives one entry per CDR3 protein from the 5' RACE reads, leaving out DNA. The sample's table shows about 62,000 distinct CDR3 sequences. Sequencing input: naive CXCR3- CD8+ T cells from blood. All receptors derive from a human donor in good health. Some clones in this sample may be carry-over from other donors' samples. The CDR3 runs from the conserved cysteine through the conserved F or W. A clone size is listed for some rows: how often the clone was seen (once, few, many), or a class if it is expanded.

18,.,TRBV28,TRBJ2-2,CASSLTPPGGTNTGELFF
16,.,TRBV7-6,TRBJ1-2,CASSRDGTGGIYGYTF
16,.,TRBV7-9,TRBJ2-1,CASSSPSGSGFNEQFF
14,.,TRBV4-1,TRBJ1-1,CASSPNPGHTEAFF
13,.,TRBV29-1,TRBJ2-2,CSVEDRDTGELFF
15,.,TRBV29-1,TRBJ1-6,CSVDPGVGDNSPLHF
14,.,TRBV2,TRBJ2-1,CASEDRWGANEQFF
15,.,TRBV7-9,TRBJ2-1,CASSLTLRSYNEQFF
13,.,TRBV5-1,TRBJ2-5,CASSLVPQETQYF
15,.,TRBV7-9,TRBJ2-2,CASSPQGVITGELFF
15,.,TRBV19,TRBJ1-1,CASRANPTVNTEAFF
14,.,TRBV6-4,TRBJ1-1,CASSDGTGQAKAFF
13,.,TRBV28,TRBJ2-7,CASSQQIIYEQYF
15,.,TRBV14,TRBJ2-5,CASSQLIGGLETQYF
14,medium-sized,TRBV3-1,TRBJ1-2,CASSQGALNYGYTF
13,.,TRBV4-1,TRBJ2-2,CASSGTNTGELFF